Detailed here is one T cell receptor beta chain. The record originates from a study of blood T cell repertoires in COVID-19. Sequencing used immunoSEQ multiplex PCR; TCRdb keeps in-frame clones, though not all of them. Among some 190,000 clones, roughly 88% were seen once, and the ten largest hold 6.9%. Trimming removed 5 bases from V and 2 bases from J; junction bases left unmatched: 4. CDR3 length equals 15 residues. The germline gives CDR1 KGHSH, CDR2 LQKENI. The receptor's source is a man older than 75 with COVID-19, enrolled during active disease. V and J are TRBV18 and TRBJ1-4, with 8 bases aligning to TRBD1. The sequenced material came from peripheral blood. The CDR3 loop is CASSGQGSTNEKLFF. As DNA, the CDR3 is TGTGCCAGCTCAGGACAGGGATCGACTAATGAAAAACTGTTTTTT.